This T cell receptor beta chain was captured by sequencing in a study of T cell responses to AZD1222 COVID-19 vaccine. Produced via immunoSEQ multiplex PCR; TCRdb's table is partial and in-frame only. Of approximately 120,000 clones listed, around 89% were seen once; the top ten hold approximately 4.2%. There are 15 residues in the CDR3. Germline CDR1 is MNHEY and CDR2 is SVGAGI. Germline trimming cut 2 bases from V and 6 bases from J; bases unmatched to any gene: 6. The chain is built from TRBV6-5 and TRBJ2-2; 7 bases fit TRBD1. The source of this sequence is an adult in good health. Sample: peripheral blood, taken on day 0 of AZD1222 vaccination. The CDR3: CASSYRGTVSGELFF. CDR3 DNA sequence: TGTGCCAGCAGTTACCGTGGGACAGTGTCCGGGGAGCTGTTTTTT.